Presented here are 30 T cell receptor beta chains from one specimen sequenced in a study of T cells in Graves' hyperthyroidism and ophthalmopathy. The source material, RNA transcripts, was used to amplify TCR beta CDR3 regions. A set of HTBI primers served as the primers for a first-round RT-PCR of the TCR CDR3. Via MiXCR, TCRdb re-called the multiplex PCR reads, giving one row per CDR3 protein. The sample yields about 400,000 distinct CDR3 sequences, 15% to 18% seen once. Sequencing was done on a sample of blood. The receptors stem from a woman between 18 and 29 years old with Graves' hyperthyroidism that later progressed to Graves' ophthalmopathy.

This clonotype was counted at least ten times. The chain recombines TRBV12-3 or TRBV12-4 with TRBJ1-1, with D perhaps matching TRBD1 (5 bases). V dropped 5 bases and J dropped 4 bases, with 14 bases sitting between them. The CDR3 is 14 amino acids. The CDR3 region is CASSRGGGSTEAFF. CDR3 coding DNA: TGTGCCAGCAGTCGCGGGGGGGGTTCCACTGAAGCTTTCTTT.

This clonotype appeared many times. The J gene is TRBJ1-1, the V gene TRBV12-3 or TRBV12-4; a possible D gene is TRBD1 (5 bases). This CDR3 region has 12 residues. The V end lost 3 bases, the J end lost 8 bases, and 10 bases lay between the germline ends. The CDR3 DNA follows: TGTGCCAGCAGTTTGCGGGGGATAGAAGCTTTCTTT. Its protein product is CASSLRGIEAFF.

Many counts were recorded for this clonotype. This chain uses TRBV28 with TRBJ2-7; 7 bases fit TRBD1. CDR3 length equals 15 residues. Germline assignment: CDR1 MDHEN and CDR2 SYDVKM. Trimming removed 6 bases from V and 7 bases from J; junction bases left unmatched: 15. The CDR3 reads CASRTGASSASEQYF. The CDR3 DNA reads as TGTGCCAGCAGAACAGGGGCCTCATCGGCATCGGAGCAGTACTTC.

This clonotype was seen many times. The chain has TRBV2 and TRBJ2-2; the match to TRBD1 covers 7 bases. Germline CDR1 and CDR2: SNHLY and FYNNEI. The J segment lost 1 base and the V segment lost 4 bases, leaving 6 bases of the junction unmatched. This CDR3 has 16 amino acids. The CDR3 DNA reads TGTGCCAGCAGTGTACAGGGGATCAAGAACACCGGGGAGCTGTTTTTT. Residues: CASSVQGIKNTGELFF.

This chain connects TRBV5-5 to TRBJ2-7; 10 positions agree with TRBD2. Trimming took 0 bases from V and 7 from J; bases not matched to a gene: 10. This CDR3 region has 16 residues. In germline, CDR1 is SGHKS, CDR2 YYEKEE (reference sequence). The chain's CDR3 is CASSLVVAGGPREQYF. CDR3 DNA sequence: TGTGCCAGCAGCTTGGTAGTAGCGGGAGGACCTAGGGAGCAGTACTTC.

The sample holds many counts of this clonotype. The chain links TRBV28 to TRBJ2-1; D is possibly TRBD2 (5 bases). V lost 10 bases to trimming and J lost 4 bases, with 14 bases between them. Germline-derived CDR1 and CDR2 are MDHEN and SYDVKM. CDR3 length: 13 residues. CDR3 loop: CATLATLYNEQFF. In nucleotides, the CDR3 is TGTGCCACATTAGCGACCTTATACAATGAGCAGTTCTTC.

This clonotype came up many times. The J gene is TRBJ2-7, the V gene TRBV7-9; 14 bases are a match to TRBD2. The length of the CDR3 is 17 residues. Germline values: CDR1 SEHNR, CDR2 FQNEAQ (reference sequence). V gave up 6 bases and J gave up 0 bases; unmatched junction bases: 7. The DNA for the CDR3 is TGTGCCAGCAGTCCGGGACTAGCGGGAGATCTCTCCTACGAGCAGTACTTC. Residues: CASSPGLAGDLSYEQYF.

This clonotype occurred a few times. This chain links TRBV6-1 with TRBJ2-1; 10 nucleotides agree with TRBD1. V dropped 2 bases and J dropped 3; count of bases not matched to a gene: 1. The CDR3 spans 15 residues. The germline gives CDR1 MNHNS, CDR2 SASEGT. The CDR3 DNA sequence: TGTGCCAGCAGTGAAAGGGACAGGGGCTACAATGAGCAGTTCTTC. Translated, it gives CASSERDRGYNEQFF.

This clonotype was observed at least ten times. The V call is TRBV20-1, the J call TRBJ2-3, with 7 bases identical to TRBD1. Germline V gives CDR1 DFQATT, CDR2 SNEGSKA (reference sequence). This CDR3 spans 13 amino acids. Trimming at V came to 4 bases and at J to 3 bases, leaving 4 bases not matched to a gene. The CDR3 bases are TGCAGTGCTAACACAGGGGATACAGATACGCAGTATTTT. Translation gives CSANTGDTDTQYF.

This clonotype was detected only a few times. V is TRBV6-2 or TRBV6-3 and J is TRBJ2-5; D uncertain. Per germline, CDR1 MNHEY and CDR2 SVGEGT. Deletions cut 8 bases from V and 5 bases from J, with 15 bases between. The CDR3 is made up of 13 amino acids. This chain's CDR3 is CASGLAEAETQYF. The CDR3 DNA reads TGTGCCAGCGGTTTAGCTGAGGCGGAGACCCAGTACTTC.

This clonotype was seen ten or more times. The chain links TRBV5-1 to TRBJ1-2; D not certain. CDR3 length equals 14 residues. Trimming removed 4 bases at V and 2 bases at J, with 12 bases between. Germline V lookup: CDR1 SGHRS, CDR2 YFSETQ. CDR3: CASSTDGPNYGYTF. CDR3 nucleotide sequence: TGCGCCAGCAGCACTGACGGCCCCAACTATGGCTACACCTTC.

This rearrangement joins TRBV27 to TRBJ2-2; 10 positions match TRBD1. V shed 6 bases and J 3 bases; nucleotides not matched to a gene: 7. CDR3 size: 16 residues. CDR1 and CDR2 from the germline V gene are MNHEY and SMNVEV (reference sequence). The CDR3 loop reads CASSRTTGGDTGELFF. For the CDR3, the DNA is TGTGCCAGCAGCCGAACGACAGGGGGCGACACCGGGGAGCTGTTTTTT.

This clonotype was detected many times. The junction departs from germline at one end; a sequencing error may be responsible. The chain couples TRBV2 to TRBJ2-7, with 9 bases aligning to TRBD1. Per germline, CDR1 SNHLY and CDR2 FYNNEI. The CDR3 length is 15 residues. The CDR3 nucleotides are TGTGCCAGCTCTTGGCCGGGACAGGGAGGATACGGGCAGTACTTC. The encoded protein is CASSWPGQGGYGQYF.

The gene calls are TRBV7-9 and TRBJ1-1; the match to TRBD1 covers 9 bases. CDR3 length: 17 residues. Germline CDR1 reads SEHNR; CDR2 reads FQNEAQ (reference sequence). With 0 bases clipped from V and 5 bases from J, the junction kept 10 bases outside the gene matches. CDR3 nucleotides: TGTGCCAGCAGCTTAGCGTACCGGGACAGGGCTGAAACTGAAGCTTTCTTT. Amino acid sequence: CASSLAYRDRAETEAFF. Drawing the rest from reference TRBV7-9 and TRBJ1-1, the complete variable domain is DTGVSQNPRHKITKRGQNVTFRCDPISEHNRLYWYRQTLGQGPEFLTYFQNEAQLEKSRLLSDRFSAERPKGSFSTLEIQRTEQGDSAMYLCASSLAYRDRAETEAFFGQGTRLTVV.

This clonotype was detected ten times or more. The rearrangement links TRBV6-2 or TRBV6-3 to TRBJ2-7, with D perhaps TRBD1 (5 bases). Deletions cut 2 bases from V and 2 bases from J, with 10 bases between. Per germline, CDR1 MNHEY and CDR2 SVGEGT. This CDR3 region has 14 residues. The chain's CDR3 is CASSYDSPAYEQYF. The CDR3, as DNA: TGTGCCAGCAGTTACGACAGCCCGGCCTACGAGCAGTACTTC.

This clonotype was recorded at least ten times. In DNA form, the CDR3 reads TGCAGTGCTAGGGGTCCGGCCCAAGAGACCCAGTACTTC. This encodes CSARGPAQETQYF. The chain has TRBV20-1 and TRBJ2-5; D is unclear. The CDR3 totals 13 residues. Trimming shortened V by 3 bases and J by 1 base, and 9 bases separated the two germline ends. Germline CDR1 DFQATT, CDR2 SNEGSKA (reference sequence).

This clonotype was counted between two and nine times. The chain uses TRBV28 and TRBJ2-5, with 7 bases that match TRBD1. In germline, CDR1 is MDHEN, CDR2 SYDVKM. The CDR3 sequence is 18 residues long. With V trimmed by 4 bases and J by 2 bases, 16 bases remained unmatched. DNA of the CDR3: TGTGCCAGCAGTTCCCGCCTCTCGACAGGGCCTCCACAAGAGACCCAGTACTTC. It translates to CASSSRLSTGPPQETQYF.

In its sample, this clonotype was seen many times. The J gene is TRBJ2-5, the V gene TRBV20-1; D is undetermined. V lost 5 bases and J lost 5, with 6 bases in between. This CDR3 is built from 10 residues. Per the germline V gene, CDR1 is DFQATT and CDR2 is SNEGSKA (reference sequence). The CDR3 is CSALGETQYF. The CDR3 DNA reads TGCAGTGCTCTGGGGGAGACCCAGTACTTC.

The chain is built from TRBV5-1 and TRBJ1-2, with 9 bases lining up with TRBD1. The CDR3 is 13 residues long. Germline assignment: CDR1 SGHRS and CDR2 YFSETQ. The J segment lost 6 bases and the V segment lost 8 bases, leaving 8 bases of the junction unmatched. The CDR3, as DNA: TGCGCCAGTGCCCCGGGACAGGGCCATGGCTACACCTTC. This codes for CASAPGQGHGYTF.

The table lists this clonotype with a few counts. The chain recombines TRBV28 with TRBJ2-7; 10 nucleotides line up with TRBD2. Trimming at V came to 1 base and at J to 3 bases, leaving 3 bases not matched to a gene. Germline V gene data show CDR1 as MDHEN and CDR2 as SYDVKM. The CDR3 has 15 residues. The CDR3 DNA sequence: TGTGCCAGCAGTTTATCACTAGCGGGACGCTACGAGCAGTACTTC. Translating it yields CASSLSLAGRYEQYF.

This clonotype was picked up many times. The rearrangement joins TRBV18 to TRBJ1-2, with D unresolved. The CDR3 is 12 residues long. With 3 bases removed from V and 10 bases from J, the gap between germline ends came to 12 bases. Germline lookup yields CDR1 KGHSH and CDR2 LQKENI. CDR3 amino acids: CASSPEEKSYTF. For the CDR3, the DNA is TGTGCCAGCTCACCTGAAGAAAAGTCCTACACCTTC.

This clonotype showed up many times. This rearrangement joins TRBV20-1 to TRBJ2-2; TRBD1 might be the D (6 bases). This CDR3 is built from 13 residues. Trimming took off 2 bases at V and 8 bases at J, with 12 bases between the two ends. The germline gives CDR1 DFQATT, CDR2 SNEGSKA (reference sequence). As DNA, the CDR3 is TGCAGTGCTAGAACACAGGGAGCGGGGGAGCTGTTTTTT. Residues: CSARTQGAGELFF.

This clonotype was observed at least ten times. This rearrangement joins TRBV6-5 to TRBJ1-2; 7 nucleotides match TRBD1. CDR3 size: 12 residues. V lost 2 bases and J lost 8; bases outside the gene matches: 2. Germline CDR1 is MNHEY and CDR2 is SVGAGI. The CDR3 loop is CASSYGQEGYTF. CDR3 nucleotide sequence: TGTGCCAGCAGTTACGGACAGGAGGGCTACACCTTC.

This clonotype was observed a handful of times. This chain connects TRBV30 to TRBJ1-2, with D maybe TRBD1 (6 bases). The CDR3 is 11 residues long. V lost 5 bases and J 2 bases, leaving 6 bases between the germline ends. Germline V gene sequence: CDR1 GTSNPN, CDR2 SVGIG (reference sequence). The DNA for the CDR3 is TGTGCCTGGGGACAGAACTATGGCTACACCTTC. This encodes CAWGQNYGYTF.

This clonotype was observed many times. The chain uses TRBV24-1 and TRBJ2-3, with D perhaps TRBD2 (6 bases). The V end was cut by 3 bases, the J end by 0 bases, with 9 bases between. This CDR3 is built from 15 residues. The germline gives CDR1 KGHDR, CDR2 SFDVKD. CDR3 nucleotides: TGTGCCACCAGTGATAGGCGGGATAGCACAGATACGCAGTATTTT. It encodes CATSDRRDSTDTQYF.

This clonotype was counted a few times. The V and J genes are TRBV10-3 and TRBJ2-3; D perhaps matches TRBD1 (6 bases). CDR1 and CDR2 (germline): ENHRY, SYGVKD. The CDR3 spans 13 residues. Deletions cut 6 bases from V and 4 bases from J, with 11 bases between. The CDR3 coding sequence is TGTGCCATCAGGGAACAGGGAGCAGATACGCAGTATTTT. This gives the protein CAIREQGADTQYF.

This rearrangement joins TRBV20-1 to TRBJ2-7; the D gene is possibly TRBD2 (5 bases). The CDR3 runs 14 residues. Germline values: CDR1 DFQATT, CDR2 SNEGSKA (reference sequence). Trimming removed 6 bases at V and 3 bases at J, with 18 bases between. The CDR3 nucleotides are TGCAGTGCCATTTTACTGAGAGGAGGCTACGAGCAGTACTTC. This translates into CSAILLRGGYEQYF.

This clonotype was recorded once. V usage is TRBV6-1 and J usage is TRBJ2-7, with 7 bases aligning to TRBD2. The germline CDR1 and CDR2 sequences are MNHNS and SASEGT. Unmatched junction bases numbered 11, after V lost 3 bases and J lost 0 bases. The CDR3 extends over 17 amino acids. CDR3 in DNA: TGTGCCAGCAGTGAGTCCGGGCTAGCGGACACCTCCTACGAGCAGTACTTC. Its protein product is CASSESGLADTSYEQYF.

This clonotype was observed many times. The chain couples TRBV12-3 or TRBV12-4 to TRBJ2-7, with 8 bases lining up with TRBD1. V lost 5 bases to trimming and J lost 2 bases; unmatched junction nucleotides: 8. The CDR3 covers 15 residues. The chain's CDR3 is CASSDGTGIPYEQYF. For the CDR3, the DNA is TGTGCCAGCAGTGATGGGACAGGAATTCCCTACGAGCAGTACTTC.

This clonotype was observed many times. This chain joins TRBV6-2 or TRBV6-3 and TRBJ2-7; 8 bases align to TRBD2. V lost 2 bases, J lost 2 bases, and 8 bases stayed unmatched. This CDR3 spans 16 amino acids. Germline V lookup: CDR1 MNHEY, CDR2 SVGEGT. The CDR3 DNA reads as TGTGCCAGCAGTTACGGTCGAGCGGGAGTTCCCTACGAGCAGTACTTC. Its protein product is CASSYGRAGVPYEQYF.